This TCR beta chain was sequenced in a study of response to subunit inactivated influenza vaccine (dated by TCRdb to 2016 to 2018). Broadly, across the study: Deep quantitative profiling of the T cell receptor repertoire was used in the study to follow responses to a trivalent subunit inactivated influenza vaccine. Study-wide conclusions, independent of this receptor: According to the authors, only a limited number of new T cells may be recruited by each seasonal influenza vaccination.

Library construction relied on RT-PCR. TCRdb records Illumina HiSeq 2500 as the sequencer. TCRdb reprocessing: public reads trimmed at Q25 with fastp, clones called with MiXCR, in-frame beta chains kept. Here each entry gathers all rows of one CDR3 protein and keeps the most common genes and DNA. The sample data list around 530,000 distinct CDR3 sequences, and approximately 10% of these were observed just once. About a tenth of the sample is in the top ten clones. CDR1 is given as SGHDN and CDR2 as FVKESK, both from the germline V gene. Trimming takes 6 bases from V and 12 bases from J, and the germline ends sit 15 bases apart. The CDR3 measures 12 amino acids from cysteine to phenylalanine. Only the CDR3 portion is preserved as DNA: 36 bases, with reading frame beginning at the first base. This clonotype was detected a few times. Its cognate antigen has yet to be identified. Qualities for individual bases were not recorded, and no much larger clone is one base off.

The chain is made from TRBV14 and TRBJ2-1, with the D call perhaps TRBD1 or TRBD2, each one matching 6 bases. The origin of this receptor is a man between 50 and 59 years old who received an inactivated influenza vaccine. Donor details come from another sample of the same person, matched by shared clones. The source material was PBMCs from blood, sampled on the day of vaccination. The sequenced DNA: TGTGCCAGCAGTGGGGGCGGGGCAAGGCAGTTCTTC. Its protein reads: CASSGGGARQFF.